The 6 T cell receptor beta chains reported below all come from one sample, sequenced in a study of cytomegalovirus exposure and HLA in healthy donors. Primers for the PCR totalled 60 Vbeta and 13 Jbeta. Profiling relied on immunoSEQ multiplex PCR, and the TCRdb table lists in-frame clones only, not all of them. Of around 93,000 clones listed, roughly four fifths are singletons. Sample: PBMCs. These receptors came from a man aged 25 to 45 in good health and CMV-seropositive.

This clone was picked up a small number of times. This chain joins TRBV29-1 and TRBJ2-7, with 10 nucleotides matching TRBD1. CDR3 size: 17 residues. J lost 4 bases, V lost 6 bases, and 18 bases had no gene match. CDR1 is SQVTM and CDR2 is ANQGSEA in the germline V gene. The CDR3 DNA follows: TGCAGCGTCGAACGCCGGTCGAGAGACAGGGGGCTGTACGAGCAGTACTTC. It encodes CSVERRSRDRGLYEQYF.

The chain is built from TRBV10-3 and TRBJ2-2, with a weak D call TRBD1 (6 bases). CDR1 and CDR2 (germline): ENHRY, SYGVKD. V lost 0 bases and J lost 0, with 11 bases in between. The CDR3 has 17 amino acids. CDR3 loop: CAISESGTNSNTGELFF. The CDR3 bases are TGTGCCATCAGTGAGTCCGGGACAAACTCGAACACCGGGGAGCTGTTTTTT.

The sample holds a few counts of this clone. The rearrangement links TRBV28 to TRBJ1-5; D gene uncertain. CDR1 and CDR2 from the germline V gene are MDHEN and SYDVKM. The CDR3 spans 12 residues. The V end lost 6 bases, the J end lost 5 bases, and 8 bases lay between the germline ends. The CDR3 sequence is CASSPLYQPQHF. CDR3 nucleotides: TGTGCCAGCAGCCCCCTTTATCAGCCCCAGCATTTT.

Only one count was recorded for this clone. In DNA form, the CDR3 reads TGTGCCTACTCGACAGGGGCGGGAAAGACCCAGTACTTC. Protein sequence: CAYSTGAGKTQYF. The chain joins TRBV30 to TRBJ2-5; 8 bases are a match to TRBD1. Germline trimming cut 7 bases from V and 6 bases from J; bases unmatched to any gene: 10. The CDR3 spans 13 residues. CDR1 is GTSNPN and CDR2 is SVGIG in the germline V gene (reference sequence).

The CDR3 loop is CASSITLDTEAFF. The CDR3 DNA reads TGTGCCAGTAGTATAACTTTGGACACTGAAGCTTTCTTT. V is TRBV19 and J is TRBJ1-1; D is undetermined. This CDR3 spans 13 amino acids. Germline values: CDR1 LNHDA, CDR2 SQIVND (reference sequence). V shed 2 bases and J shed 3 bases, with 7 bases lying between them.

This rearrangement joins TRBV19 to TRBJ1-2, with TRBD1 matching 7 bases. Trimming took 6 bases from V and 0 from J; bases not matched to a gene: 4. Germline V gives CDR1 LNHDA, CDR2 SQIVND (reference sequence). There are 14 residues in the CDR3. The CDR3 nucleotides are TGTGCCAGTAGCAGGGACAGCCCTAACTATGGCTACACCTTC. This encodes CASSRDSPNYGYTF. The variable domain in full, completed from reference TRBV19 and TRBJ1-2, reads DGGITQSPKYLFRKEGQNVTLSCEQNLNHDAMYWYRQDPGQGLRLIYYSQIVNDFQKGDIAEGYSVSREKKESFPLTVTSAQKNPTAFYLCASSRDSPNYGYTFGSGTRLTVV.